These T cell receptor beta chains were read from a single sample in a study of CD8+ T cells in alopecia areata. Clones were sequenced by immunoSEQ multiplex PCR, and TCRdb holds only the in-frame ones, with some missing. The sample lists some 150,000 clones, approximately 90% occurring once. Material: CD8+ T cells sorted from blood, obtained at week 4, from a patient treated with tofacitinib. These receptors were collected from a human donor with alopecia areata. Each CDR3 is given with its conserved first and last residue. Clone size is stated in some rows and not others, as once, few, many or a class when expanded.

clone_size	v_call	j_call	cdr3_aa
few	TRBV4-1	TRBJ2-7	CASSQDFYEQYF
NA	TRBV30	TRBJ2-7	CAWRPRDRGPYEQYF
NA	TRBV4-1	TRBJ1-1	CASSRTPGQEAFF
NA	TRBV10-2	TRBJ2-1	CASSAGVTYNEQFF
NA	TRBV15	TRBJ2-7	CATAKGSGEQYF
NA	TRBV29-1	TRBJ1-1	CSVRPGNTEAFF
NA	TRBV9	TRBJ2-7	CASSADPDYYEQYF
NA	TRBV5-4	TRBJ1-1	CASSLEAQAAFF
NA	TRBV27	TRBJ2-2	CASSLRGALAGELFF
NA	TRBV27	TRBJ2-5	CASIITPGEQETQYF
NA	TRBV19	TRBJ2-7	CAPLGYEQYF
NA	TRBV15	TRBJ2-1	CATSGSTSGSVDEQFF
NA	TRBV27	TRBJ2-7	CASSLVGQSYEQYF
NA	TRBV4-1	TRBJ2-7	CASSLLAHRPYEQYF
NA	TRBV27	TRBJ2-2	CASSLLQNTGELFF
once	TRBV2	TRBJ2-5	CASTGTSGRVEETQYF
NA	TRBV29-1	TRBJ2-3	CSVEGGQGIGDTQYF
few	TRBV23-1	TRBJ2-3	CASSPPRTGGEDTQYF